This T cell receptor (beta chain) was observed in a study of CXCR3-negative and CXCR3-positive naive CD8 T cells. This CDR3 is built from 15 residues. CDR1 is LNHDA, CDR2 SQIVND, per germline (reference sequence). On this clonotype: Its target is not known.

TRB cDNA was prepared as libraries by UMI-labeled 5' RACE. No DNA is given; TCRdb re-called the 5' RACE reads and lists each CDR3 protein once. Recorded here are 43,000 or so distinct CDR3 sequences; the top ten clones represent approximately 11%. Regarding the study as a whole: Fresh PBMCs went into most assays, and CXCR3 expression partly declined after cryopreservation. Whereas memory cells differed, naive CXCR3-negative and CXCR3-positive cells shared similar TRBV-TRBJ usage.

The chain carries TRBV19 and TRBJ2-5; TCRdb lists TRBD1, though no DNA is available to test this call. This clonotype originated in a human donor in good health. Some clones in this sample may be carry-over from other donors' samples. The sequenced sample consisted of memory CD8+ T cells from blood. CDR3 amino acids: CASSIRGPIQETQYF.